This TCR beta chain was obtained from a study of blood T cells in healthy people across ages. Germline V lookup: CDR1 DFQATT, CDR2 SNEGSKA (reference sequence). The CDR3 is 14 amino acids. Whole-study findings and limits: Among long-lived donors, naive CD4+ cells were more numerous and diversity higher than in aged donors.

Through a sample-barcoded 5' primer and a J-beta primer mix, a second PCR was run for 7 to 11 cycles. Each of the cDNA molecules was tagged by a template-switch adaptor with 12 random nucleotides. TCRdb called the 5' RACE reads again in MiXCR, with one record for every CDR3 protein. The sample lists about 630,000 distinct CDR3 sequences; approximately 21% were seen once. This clonotype was detected a few times. What it binds is not known. Healthy Caucasian individuals from Russia aged 6 to 90 served as donors. This receptor was identified in a man in his 70s in good health. The chain recombines TRBV20-1 with TRBJ2-5; 8 bases line up with TRBD2. The DNA end is more similar to TRBJ2-7, so the J call may be wrong. The sample comprised blood. Written as DNA, the CDR3 is TGCAGTGCTAGGAGGAGCGGGAGCCTGTACGAGCAGTACTTC. Translating it yields CSARRSGSLYEQYF.